This T cell receptor beta chain originates from a study of cytotoxic CD8 clonotypes in ibrutinib-treated CLL. Study results and caveats: Clonality increased with ibrutinib response but returned toward baseline at progression. Sustained-remission and progressing patients' sampling times differed. Treatment left the uncommon public clonotypes either contracted or stable in frequency.

Note on this clone: Antigen: not known.

Assay used: immunoSEQ multiplex PCR; TCRdb lists only in-frame clones, some missing. The repertoire holds some 150,000 clones, with 75% to 80% as singletons. CDR3 length: 16 amino acids. The germline V gene has CDR1 SNHLY and CDR2 FYNNEI. V shed 6 bases and J 6 bases; nucleotides not matched to a gene: 11. Source: PBMCs, taken after 24 months of ibrutinib treatment. The gene calls are TRBV2 and TRBJ2-2; 9 bases match TRBD2. This TCR was sampled from a human donor with chronic lymphocytic leukemia. The CDR3 spells CASRPGASGKAGELFF. The CDR3 coding sequence is TGTGCCAGCAGGCCCGGGGCTAGCGGGAAGGCCGGGGAGCTGTTTTTT.